Each of the 15 T cell receptor beta chains below was sequenced from the same sample in a study of Ad26.COV2.S vaccination and SARS-CoV-2 variants. Profiled with immunoSEQ multiplex PCR; TCRdb holds only in-frame clones, not every one. The data hold around 450,000 clones, with roughly 89% observed a single time. Treatment reported: around 19 received Ad26.COV2.S at low or high dose, single or two shots; five or six received placebo; per-sample allocation not given. Day 63 after the first injection of vaccine or placebo was the sampling time. The starting material was peripheral blood, obtained in a trial of Ad26.COV2.S vaccine versus placebo. These TCRs come from a person between 18 and 59 years old who received the Ad26.COV2.S COVID-19 vaccine or a placebo.

This clone was detected once. The chain recombines TRBV5-1 with TRBJ2-3; D is uncertain. There are 12 residues in the CDR3. Trimming removed 1 base from V and 6 bases from J, with 6 bases in between. Per the germline V gene, CDR1 is SGHRS and CDR2 is YFSETQ. CDR3 loop: CASSLMEDTQYF. The CDR3 bases are TGCGCCAGCAGCTTGATGGAGGATACGCAGTATTTT.

This clone has just one count. The chain links TRBV11-3 to TRBJ2-5; D is uncertain. Trimming left V 5 bases short and J 1 base short, with 14 bases between. The CDR3 contains 15 residues. Germline assignment: CDR1 SGHNT and CDR2 YENEEA. The CDR3 spells CASSGHNKFQETQYF. The DNA for the CDR3 is TGTGCCAGCAGCGGTCATAACAAGTTCCAAGAGACCCAGTACTTC.

The chain couples TRBV13 to TRBJ2-5; TRBD1 matches at 8 bases. Trimming cost V 0 bases and J 5 bases; bases outside gene matches: 14. The V gene's germline CDR1 is PRHDT and CDR2 FYEKMQ (reference sequence). The CDR3 extends over 18 amino acids. Here the CDR3 DNA reads TGTGCCAGCAGCTTAGGTACTCCTGGACAGGGAGTTTTCGAGACCCAGTACTTC. Translated: CASSLGTPGQGVFETQYF. The full variable domain, in which reference TRBV13 and TRBJ2-5 provide the parts outside the CDR3, is AAGVIQSPRHLIKEKRETATLKCYPIPRHDTVYWYQQGPGQDPQFLISFYEKMQSDKGSIPDRFSAQQFSDYHSELNMSSLELGDSALYFCASSLGTPGQGVFETQYFGPGTRLLVL.

The chain combines TRBV28 with TRBJ2-1, with 11 bases fitting TRBD2. The CDR3 consists of 22 residues. V shed 5 bases, J shed 8 bases, and the junction held 29 bases outside the gene matches. Germline CDR1 is MDHEN and CDR2 is SYDVKM. The CDR3 sequence: CASSLSSSLAGGPSVWSDEQFF. The CDR3 DNA sequence: TGTGCCAGCAGTCTATCGTCCTCTTTAGCGGGAGGGCCATCGGTGTGGAGCGATGAGCAGTTCTTC.

This clone occurred once. The chain uses TRBV7-3 and TRBJ2-2, with 8 bases identical to TRBD2. Trimming took 4 bases from V and 6 from J; bases not matched to a gene: 10. Looked up from germline, CDR1 is SGHTA and CDR2 is FQGTGA. This CDR3 has 16 residues. The CDR3 DNA is TGTGCCAGCAGCTACCTCTCCGGGGGGGCCGCCGGGGAGCTGTTTTTT. As protein: CASSYLSGGAAGELFF.

The rearrangement links TRBV5-6 to TRBJ2-3; D is unresolved. This CDR3 spans 12 amino acids. Germline V gives CDR1 SGHDT, CDR2 YYEEEE. Trimming removed 6 bases at V and 10 bases at J, with 15 bases between. The CDR3: CASNTRGRAQYF. The CDR3 DNA is TGTGCCAGCAACACCCGAGGCCGCGCGCAGTATTTT.

The gene calls are TRBV4-1 and TRBJ2-3; no definite D call. CDR3 length: 15 residues. V dropped 4 bases and J dropped 0 bases, with 11 bases sitting between them. CDR1 is MGHRA and CDR2 is YSYEKL in the germline V gene. The CDR3: CASSRVGTSTDTQYF. CDR3 bases: TGCGCCAGCAGCCGGGTTGGCACAAGCACAGATACGCAGTATTTT.

This CDR3 is CASSKTDSSQETQYF. DNA of the CDR3: TGTGCCAGCAGCAAGACGGACAGCTCTCAAGAGACCCAGTACTTC. This chain joins TRBV21-1 and TRBJ2-5; the table's D gene call, TRBD1, was not cross checked with the DNA. TRBV21-1 is designated a pseudogene. This CDR3 comprises 15 residues.

V and J are TRBV5-4 and TRBJ2-1, with D perhaps TRBD1 or TRBD2 (5 bases each). The CDR3 consists of 15 residues. Looked up from germline, CDR1 is SGHNT and CDR2 is YYREEE (reference sequence). Trimming took 2 bases from V and 7 from J, leaving 16 bases between them. The CDR3 coding sequence is TGTGCCAGCAGCTTACGCAGGGACCTGGGGAATGAGCAGTTCTTC. Translating gives CASSLRRDLGNEQFF.

CDR3 DNA sequence: TGCAGCGGCCCTCGAGGATCCGGGGAGCTGTTTTTT. It encodes CSGPRGSGELFF. J is TRBJ2-2 and V is TRBV29-1; no clear D. V lost 7 bases, J lost 6 bases, and 12 bases lay in between. Germline loops: CDR1 SQVTM, CDR2 ANQGSEA. The CDR3 runs 12 residues.

V usage is TRBV4-1 and J usage is TRBJ2-1, with D possibly TRBD2 on 5 matching bases. CDR3 size: 16 residues. V was clipped by 4 bases and J by 4 bases, with 17 bases between them. Germline-derived CDR1 and CDR2 are MGHRA and YSYEKL. This chain's CDR3 is CASSPRTPYGYNEQFF. As DNA, the CDR3 is TGCGCCAGCAGCCCCCGGACTCCCTATGGTTACAATGAGCAGTTCTTC.

V usage is TRBV29-1 and J usage is TRBJ2-5, with 9 positions matching TRBD1. Trimming took 5 bases from V and 5 from J; bases not matched to a gene: 3. CDR3 size: 12 residues. CDR1 is SQVTM, CDR2 ANQGSEA, per germline. CDR3 protein: CSVWTGDETQYF. In DNA, the CDR3 is TGCAGCGTTTGGACAGGGGACGAGACCCAGTACTTC.

J is TRBJ2-4 and V is TRBV3-1 (or the pseudogene TRBV3-2); D is uncertain. V was clipped by 0 bases and J by 1 base, with 1 base between them. This CDR3 comprises 13 residues. Germline values: CDR1 LGHDT, CDR2 YNNKEL (reference sequence). CDR3 DNA: TGTGCCAGCAGCCAAGAGGCCAAAAACATTCAGTACTTC. Its translation is CASSQEAKNIQYF.

This sequence joins TRBV28 and TRBJ1-2, with a tentative D call TRBD1 (5 bases). This CDR3 is built from 15 residues. The germline V gene has CDR1 MDHEN and CDR2 SYDVKM. Trimming shortened V by 5 bases and J by 4 bases, and 17 bases separated the two germline ends. CDR3 residues: CASSVAGPLAYGYTF. The CDR3 coding sequence is TGTGCCAGCAGTGTAGCAGGGCCTCTTGCCTATGGCTACACCTTC.

This clone has only one observation. The CDR3 spells CASSWTRGASSYNEQFF. The DNA for the CDR3 is TGTGCCAGCAGCTGGACCCGCGGGGCTAGCTCCTACAATGAGCAGTTCTTC. The chain links TRBV11-2 to TRBJ2-1, with D tentatively TRBD2 (6 bases). V was cut by 4 bases and J by 0 bases, with 16 bases left in between. CDR1 SGHAT and CDR2 FQNNGV come from the germline V gene. The CDR3 runs 17 residues.